This T cell receptor (beta chain) emerged from a study of cytomegalovirus exposure and HLA in healthy donors (dated by TCRdb to the late 2010s). Background for the entire study: According to an earlier analysis of 550 to 750 of the donors, 150 million to 200 million T cells yielded over 100 million unique TCR beta sequences and roughly 280 Gb of sequence data. All discovery cohort repertoires had been generated on a single sequencing platform. An early release covering 500 to 750 HLA-typed donors comprised about 320 gigabases of sequencing data and around 80 million unique TCR sequences. In an earlier analysis of 500 to 650 of the donors, high-throughput TCR beta sequencing was used to judge whether each TCR beta V gene segment behaved as functional or pseudogenic. A handful of DR-DQ haplotypes were handled as single units for association and clustering because linkage in the cohort was strong. The later analysis used no new phenotypic data to find candidate immune exposures, relying instead on TCR beta sequences and their occurrence across donors. The study aimed to test whether signatures of past pathogen exposure could be identified by cataloging public T cell receptors. Across approximately 400 genotyped donors of the cohort, an average of roughly 230,000 unique TCR beta nucleotide sequences per donor were sequenced, and 15% to 20% of those sequences were non-productive. Typing coverage differed by locus: A, B, C, DRB1 and DQB1 were typed in roughly 629-640 donors, DQA1 in about 560, DPA1 in around 580, and DPB1 in 472. Using immunosequencing, the study profiled T cell repertoires from approximately 700 subjects and related those repertoires to cytomegalovirus serostatus. HLA typing covered class I and class II loci at four-digit resolution. Of the roughly 400 genotyped donors, approximately 82% fell in the genetic ancestry cluster associated with self-reported Caucasian donors. Donor age, sex, ethnicity and CMV serostatus were collected together with the repertoire data. High-throughput TCR immunosequencing, statistical association of individual TCRs with disease status, and machine learning were combined to predict cytomegalovirus infection status. A later analysis re-examined previously published TCR beta repertoires from 600 to 700 donors and added high-resolution HLA genotyping to investigate patterns of TCR occurrence. A separate validation cohort of roughly 130 different subjects was used in addition to the 666-subject first cohort. A later genetic analysis took genome-wide SNP genotypes for about 65% of the 666 donors and used that subset as a discovery cohort.

What the research found in general, with its limitations: Strong co-occurrence of HLA alleles, especially DR and DQ, made assigning TCR associations to individual alleles difficult. Because counts were too low, more than 15 rarely observed V segments, including chromosome 9 orphons, were excluded from the earlier analysis of several hundred of the donors. Because HLA typing was unavailable for some donors at each locus, only the typed subset was used in association tests. It was suggested by the authors that the approach could potentially be generalized to other disease states and immunological phenotypes. According to a later analysis, TCR association rates differed among HLA loci, with DRB1 alleles showing the most associated TCRs and HLA-C alleles showing the fewest. A cluster of highly shared sequence variants was judged likely to represent a technical artifact of the sequencing pipeline. Most TCR sequences were seen in very few donors, while some public TCRs were found in many individuals. In an earlier analysis of approximately 590 of the donors, most TCR beta V segments were observed in productive rearrangements about 87% or about 30% of the time, broadly matching IMGT annotations. Cytomegalovirus status was reported to be diagnosed by the classifier with high specificity and sensitivity in both the original and validation cohorts. A further reported finding was that TCR beta sequences accurately predicted the HLA-A and HLA-B alleles for most subjects in the first cohort. In a later analysis, around 15,000 TCR beta sequences were associated with specific HLA alleles at a false discovery rate of 0.05. The only immune exposure information available for the cohort was CMV serostatus. Correlated functional status among segregating V segments might reflect linkage disequilibrium, but an unknown experimental factor could not be ruled out. Some IMGT-functional V segments, including TRBV6-2 and TRBV6-3, could not be told apart with the 87-base-pair reads, so those segments were excluded. This cohort had only TCR beta chains sequenced, and the lack of alpha or paired-chain data limited which features could be detected. A few of the identified cytomegalovirus-associated TCR beta chains were confirmed in vitro to be specific for cytomegalovirus antigens. In a later analysis, HLA-associated TCR beta chains were found to be more clonally expanded and to have lower generation probabilities than equally common non-associated chains. Most CMV-associated TCR beta chains appeared to be HLA-restricted in a later analysis, and the HLA associations seemed to be driven largely by CMV exposure. The presence/absence analyses assumed that sequencing depth was roughly uniform across donors, and that assumption may not be true. In the study, some 180 TCR beta chains were listed as associated with cytomegalovirus. According to a later genetic analysis, donors in an Asian-associated ancestry cluster had fewer N-insertions in productive TCRs than the approximately 670-donor mean. Several of the top co-occurrence clusters appeared to be linked to parvovirus B19, influenza, CMV and Epstein-Barr virus, according to a later analysis. V-gene and J-gene trimming of TCR beta chains was associated with a missense DCLRE1C variant in a later genetic analysis, and the association was replicated in an independent cohort.

The cohort was made up of under 800 healthy bone marrow donors. At the time of sampling, all cohort members were nominally healthy, though unrecorded immune exposures were likely present. The donor was CMV seronegative and was included in the group of a few hundred seronegative cohort members. A peripheral blood sample was provided by each donor, and peripheral blood mononuclear cells were used for TCR beta sequencing. The Qiagen DNeasy Blood Extraction Kit was used to extract genomic DNA from the blood cell samples. The library was produced with the immunoSEQ multiplex PCR assay. For the multiplex PCR, a mixture combining 60 forward primers for TCR Vbeta segments and 13 reverse primers for TCR Jbeta segments was used. The CDR3 region of rearranged TCR beta genes was amplified from genomic DNA with a multiplex PCR assay. The Illumina HiSeq System was used to sequence the amplified TCR beta libraries as 87-base-pair reads. On the study's bioinformatics: A later analysis counted tens of millions of unique TCR beta chains across the 500 to 850 repertoires, and roughly 11 million of these chains were shared by at least two donors. A nearest-neighbor algorithm error-corrected the raw reads and collapsed the reads into unique sequences, merging closely related sequences to remove PCR and sequencing errors. CDR3 sequences were aligned to IMGT reference sequences to assign V, D and J gene segments. For a sequence to be retained, at least a six-nucleotide match to both a V gene segment and a J gene segment was required. A rearrangement counted as productive if the CDR3 had no stop codons and remained in frame with V and J, and every other rearrangement counted as non-productive. Following IMGT convention, CDR3 was defined as the stretch from the second conserved V-encoded cysteine up to the conserved J-encoded phenylalanine. Sequences without an unambiguous match to a single V gene segment were excluded from the earlier analysis of 587 of the donors. In an earlier analysis of almost 600 of the donors, a V segment was called functional when productive rearrangements were above 56.7%, and segregating when the standard deviation between donors exceeded 5%. To diagnose cytomegalovirus status from the catalog of TCR beta chain sequences, a statistical classification framework was built. V and J gene assignment, in a later analysis, came from comparing TCR nucleotide sequences with IMGT/GENE-DB human TR gene sequences. A later analysis assigned CDR3 sequences and most-parsimonious VDJ recombination scenarios with the TCRdist pipeline. In a later analysis, each TCR beta chain was defined by its CDR3 amino acid sequence together with its V-gene family, and reads lacking a unique V-gene family were excluded. A later analysis removed 550 to 700 highly shared, low-generation-probability nucleotide sequences to deal with suspected cross-contamination and a sequencing artifact. In a later analysis, a clonal expansion index was calculated for each public chain from normalized within-repertoire ranks of inferred template counts. In a later analysis, generation probabilities were computed using a VDJ recombination model fitted to out-of-frame rearrangements, and the results were checked against IGoR. In a later analysis, TCR-TCR, TCR-HLA and TCR-CMV co-occurrence was scored with hypergeometric tests, and a repertoire-size bias correction was applied to TCR pairs. In a later analysis, false discovery rates were estimated by permuting HLA or CMV assignments 20 times. In a later analysis, co-occurring TCRs were grouped with DBSCAN, and TCRdist sequence similarity was added when clustering was performed within HLA-allele-positive subsets. Co-occurrence clustering excluded repertoires with fewer than 30,000 or more than 120,000 public chains, plus five with anomalous nucleotide sharing. Not all clones reach the TCRdb copy of this immuneACCESS table, which keeps in-frame sequences only. Checked studies attribute under half of the gap to unresolved V genes and leave the rest unexplained. V and J calls and clone size are those listed in that table; D and trimming were worked out from the DNA. This sample lists some 150,000 clones; 60% to 80% were detected once. Under 3% of the sample is held by the ten biggest clonotypes.

A note on this clone: Its specific antigen is unknown. No base-level quality is on record; no much larger clone is a single base apart.

Taken from the germline V gene (reference sequence), the CDR1 and CDR2 loops are SGHNT and YYREEE. Trimming takes 4 bases off V and 0 bases off J; junction bases not matched to a gene: 8. Counted from cysteine to phenylalanine, this CDR3 has 16 amino acids. CDR3 DNA is the only sequence kept; it has 48 bases, read in frame from the first base. This receptor was obtained from a man aged 40-49 years in good health and CMV-seronegative. The V and J segments used are TRBV5-4 and TRBJ2-3; TRBD2 lines up with 7 middle nucleotides. The material sequenced was PBMCs. The nucleotide sequence is TGTGCCAGCAGCGGGGAGGGCGGATCTAGCACAGATACGCAGTATTTT. It encodes CASSGEGGSSTDTQYF.